This T cell receptor (beta chain) was obtained from a study of blood T cells in healthy people across ages. The sample, approximately 11 milliliters of peripheral blood, was drawn from each donor. The authors extracted at least 5.5 micrograms of total RNA per sample. It was with a sample-barcoded 5' primer and a J-beta primer mix that a second PCR of roughly 6 to 11 cycles was run. TCRdb independently ran MiXCR on the 5' RACE reads; one entry per CDR3 protein. The sample lists about 1 million distinct CDR3 sequences; 40% to 45% were seen once. Looked up from germline, CDR1 is KGHSH and CDR2 is LQKENI. Germline trimming cut 2 bases from V and 5 bases from J; bases unmatched to any gene: 4. The CDR3 extends over 15 amino acids.

This TCR was recovered from an older woman in good health. The rearrangement joins TRBV18 to TRBJ2-5; 11 bases fit TRBD2. The material sequenced was blood. CDR3 residues: CASSPSSGRMETQYF. The CDR3 DNA reads TGTGCCAGCTCACCATCTAGCGGGAGGATGGAGACCCAGTACTTC.